The entry below gives a single TCR beta chain sequence along with its context. This record comes from a study of CD8+ T cells in alopecia areata. Noted treatment: oral pan-JAK inhibitor, 5-10 mg twice daily. Sequencing templates came from extracted RNA that was reverse transcribed into cDNA. This table comes from immunoSEQ multiplex PCR, and its TCRdb copy is limited to in-frame clones, with some not included. Altogether 180,000 or so clones are present, roughly 50% being singletons, with the ten largest covering 16%. The CDR3 consists of 13 residues. The V gene lost 4 bases and the J gene lost 0 bases, with 9 bases spanning the gap. CDR1 and CDR2 from the germline V gene are SQVTM and ANQGSEA.

Material: CD4+ T cells sorted from blood, obtained between weeks 55 and 65, from a patient treated with tofacitinib. V gene TRBV29-1 combines with J gene TRBJ2-5; D possibly corresponds to TRBD1 (6 bases). The TCR comes from a human donor with alopecia areata. This CDR3 reads CSVGGGDQETQYF. The CDR3 DNA sequence: TGCAGCGTTGGAGGGGGAGACCAAGAGACCCAGTACTTC.